Below, one T cell receptor beta chain is given with its context. Germline values: CDR1 MNHEY, CDR2 SVGAGI. The CDR3 consists of 14 residues. V lost 6 bases and J lost 7; bases outside the gene matches: 9. TCRdb used MiXCR to reprocess the RT-PCR reads, holding one entry per CDR3 protein. The sample includes hundreds of thousands of distinct CDR3 sequences, approximately 15% of them seen just once. The rearrangement uses TRBV6-5 and TRBJ1-5; 7 nucleotides line up with TRBD1. The source material was memory CD4+ T cells from blood. The sequence was collected from a female donor in good health, serving as a healthy control. CDR3: CASRERQGGQPQHF. Written as DNA, the CDR3 is TGTGCCAGCAGGGAACGACAGGGTGGCCAGCCCCAGCATTTT.